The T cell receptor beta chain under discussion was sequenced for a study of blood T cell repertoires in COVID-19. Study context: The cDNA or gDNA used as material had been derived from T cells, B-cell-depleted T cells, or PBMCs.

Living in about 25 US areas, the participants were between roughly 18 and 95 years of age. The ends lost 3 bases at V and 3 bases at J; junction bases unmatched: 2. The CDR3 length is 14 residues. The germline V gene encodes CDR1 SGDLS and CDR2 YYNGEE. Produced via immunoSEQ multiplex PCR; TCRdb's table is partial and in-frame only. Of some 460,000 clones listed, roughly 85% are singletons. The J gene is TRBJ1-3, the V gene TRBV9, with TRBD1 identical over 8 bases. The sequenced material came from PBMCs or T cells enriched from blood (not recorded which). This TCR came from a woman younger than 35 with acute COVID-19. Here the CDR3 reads CASSEGQGGNTIYF. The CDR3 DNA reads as TGTGCCAGCAGCGAAGGACAGGGTGGAAACACCATATATTTT. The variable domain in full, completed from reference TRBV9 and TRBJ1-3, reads DSGVTQTPKHLITATGQRVTLRCSPRSGDLSVYWYQQSLDQGLQFLIQYYNGEERAKGNILERFSAQQFPDLHSELNLSSLELGDSALYFCASSEGQGGNTIYFGEGSWLTVV.